This T cell receptor beta chain comes out of a study of T cells expressing NK-cell markers. TCRdb reprocessed the 5' RACE reads, with one entry per CDR3 protein and no DNA. Here the sample table reports about 440,000 distinct CDR3 sequences. The CDR3 extends over 14 amino acids. Germline assignment: CDR1 DFQATT and CDR2 SNEGSKA (reference sequence). The rearrangement joins TRBV20-1 to TRBJ2-5; with no DNA, the TCRdb D assignment of TRBD1 cannot be verified. This receptor was taken from a woman between 18 and 69 years old in good health. Input material: blood T cells: a sorted CD56 or NKG2C T cell subset, CD4+ or CD8+ T cells, or bulk PBMC T cells (not recorded which). The CDR3 loop is CSASGGEGGETQYF.